A selection of T cell receptor beta chains follows, all from one sample in a study of cytomegalovirus exposure and HLA in healthy donors. The data were produced by immunoSEQ multiplex PCR, yet TCRdb's version contains in-frame clones alone and is incomplete. The sample carries 140,000 to 150,000 clones, around 78% recorded once. Sequencing input: PBMCs. The origin of the receptors is a man aged 35 to 55 in good health and CMV-seropositive. Each CDR3 is given with its conserved first and last residue. A D gene is named only where the DNA matches it firmly. The size of a clone is reported for some rows only, either as once, few or many, or as a class for expanded clones.

>-|TRBD2|TRBJ2-5|15|TRBV7-8
CASSFSAGGRETQYF
TGTGCCAGCAGCTTCTCAGCGGGAGGGCGAGAGACCCAGTACTTC
>-|TRBD2|TRBJ2-2|16|TRBV18
CASSPNLAGVTGELFF
TGTGCCAGCTCACCGAACCTAGCGGGAGTTACCGGGGAGCTGTTTTTT
>few|-|TRBJ2-7|13|TRBV27
CASSLQQSYEQYF
TGTGCCAGCAGTTTACAACAGTCCTACGAGCAGTACTTC
>-|-|TRBJ1-5|11|TRBV6-5
CASRPGEPQHF
TGTGCCAGCAGGCCCGGGGAGCCCCAGCATTTT
>-|TRBD2|TRBJ2-6|18|TRBV14
CASSLGLAGVSGANVLTF
TGTGCCAGCAGCCTGGGACTAGCGGGAGTCTCTGGGGCCAACGTCCTGACTTTC
>-|-|TRBJ2-5|13|TRBV27
CASSSFMEETQYF
TGTGCCAGCAGTTCTTTCATGGAGGAGACCCAGTACTTC
>once|-|TRBJ1-4|15|TRBV5-6
CASSLVGGLDEKLFF
TGTGCCAGCAGCTTGGTAGGGGGTCTCGATGAAAAACTGTTTTTT
>-|TRBD1|TRBJ1-4|14|TRBV7-7
CASSQGGAGEKLFF
TGTGCCAGCAGCCAAGGGGGCGCGGGGGAAAAACTGTTTTTT
>-|TRBD1|TRBJ1-6|14|TRBV7-3
CASSTTGLGSPLHF
TGTGCCAGCAGCACGACAGGGTTGGGTTCACCCCTCCACTTT
>-|-|TRBJ2-3|12|TRBV28
CASSLSTDTQYF
TGTGCCAGCAGCCTCAGCACAGATACGCAGTATTTT
>-|TRBD2|TRBJ2-7|15|TRBV11-3
CASSLSSGREYEQYF
TGTGCCAGCAGCTTATCTAGCGGGAGGGAATACGAGCAGTACTTC
>-|-|TRBJ2-3|15|TRBV11-1
CASSFNPSEADTQYF
TGTGCCAGCAGCTTCAATCCCTCGGAGGCAGATACGCAGTATTTT
>-|-|TRBJ2-6|16|TRBV4-3
CASSLSWGAGANVLTF
TGCGCCAGCAGCCTAAGCTGGGGGGCTGGGGCCAACGTCCTGACTTTC
>-|-|TRBJ2-2|15|TRBV28
CASSQPGANTGELFF
TGTGCCAGCAGTCAACCGGGGGCGAACACCGGGGAGCTGTTTTTT
>-|TRBD1|TRBJ1-2|14|TRBV6-1
CASSRDSPNYGYTF
TGTGCCAGCAGTCGGGACAGTCCAAACTATGGCTACACCTTC
>few|TRBD1|TRBJ2-7|15|TRBV6-5
CASSYSRDRAYEQYF
TGTGCCAGCAGTTATTCCCGGGACAGGGCATACGAGCAGTACTTC
>-|TRBD1|TRBJ1-1|15|TRBV4-1
CASSQQQGMGTEAFF
TGCGCCAGCAGCCAACAACAGGGGATGGGCACTGAAGCTTTCTTT
>-|-|TRBJ2-5|12|TRBV7-2
CASSNNRETQYF
TGTGCCAGCAGCAATAACAGGGAGACCCAGTACTTC
>-|TRBD1|TRBJ2-7|13|TRBV10-3
CAIRIGTEYEQYF
TGTGCCATCAGGATCGGGACAGAGTACGAGCAGTACTTC
>-|-|TRBJ2-5|12|TRBV6-1
CASSPWRETQYF
TGTGCCAGCAGTCCTTGGCGGGAGACCCAGTACTTC
>-|-|TRBJ2-5|18|TRBV16
CASSPRGRNRFGQETQYF
TGTGCCAGCAGCCCCAGGGGCAGGAATCGTTTTGGGCAAGAGACCCAGTACTTC
>-|TRBD1|TRBJ1-2|13|TRBV29-1
CSGTDRGLYGYTF
TGCAGCGGGACCGACAGGGGGCTTTATGGCTACACCTTC
>-|TRBD1|TRBJ1-1|15|TRBV10-3
CAISESQGSYTEAFF
TGTGCCATCAGTGAGTCACAGGGGTCTTACACTGAAGCTTTCTTT
>few|-|TRBJ2-2|14|TRBV5-1
CASQRQANTGELFF
TGCGCCAGCCAGAGACAGGCGAACACCGGGGAGCTGTTTTTT